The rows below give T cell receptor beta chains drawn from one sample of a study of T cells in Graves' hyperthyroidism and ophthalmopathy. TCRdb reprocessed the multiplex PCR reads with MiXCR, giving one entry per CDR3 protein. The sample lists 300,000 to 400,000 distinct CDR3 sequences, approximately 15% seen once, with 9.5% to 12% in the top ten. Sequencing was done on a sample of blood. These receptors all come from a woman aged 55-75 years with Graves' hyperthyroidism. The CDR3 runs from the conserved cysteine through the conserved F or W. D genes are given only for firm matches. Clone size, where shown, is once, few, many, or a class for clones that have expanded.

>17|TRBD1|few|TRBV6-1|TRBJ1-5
TGTGCCAGCAGCCACCCCACCGCGGCACAGGGGGTTCAGCCCCAGCATTTT
CASSHPTAAQGVQPQHF
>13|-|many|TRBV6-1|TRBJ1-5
TGTGCCAGCAGTGAATTCGGTTCTGGGCCCCAGCATTTT
CASSEFGSGPQHF
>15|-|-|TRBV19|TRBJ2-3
TGTGCCAGTAGTATTACTGGTTTTTTGGGAGATACGCAGTATTTT
CASSITGFLGDTQYF
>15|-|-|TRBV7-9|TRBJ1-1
TGTGCCAGCAGCTTATTGGGAGTGACGAACACTGAAGCTTTCTTT
CASSLLGVTNTEAFF
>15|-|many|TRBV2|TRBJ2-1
TGTGCCAGCAAAGGCATGGGCCCCCTGACAATGAAGCAGTTCTTC
CASKGMGPLTMKQFF
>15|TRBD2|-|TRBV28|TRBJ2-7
TGTGCCAGCAGTCCTGGACTAGTTTATCAGGATGAGCAGTACTTC
CASSPGLVYQDEQYF
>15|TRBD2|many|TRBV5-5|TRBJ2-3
TGTGCCAGCAGGGCGAGCGGGGGTAGCACAGATACGCAGTATTTT
CASRASGGSTDTQYF
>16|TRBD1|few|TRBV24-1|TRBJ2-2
TGTGCCACCAGTGATCCGGACAGGGGGGACACCGGGGAGCTGTTTTTT
CATSDPDRGDTGELFF
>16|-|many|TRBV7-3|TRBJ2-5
TGTGCCAGCAGCTCCAAATCACAGGGGGGGCGGGAGACCCAGTACTTC
CASSSKSQGGRETQYF
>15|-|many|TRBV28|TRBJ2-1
TGTGCCAGCAGTTTGTCGGCGGCGGATGGCGATGAGCAGTTCTTC
CASSLSAADGDEQFF
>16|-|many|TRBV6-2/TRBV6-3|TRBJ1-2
TGTGCCAGCAGTCCAAGGGACGTAATCGGCAGCTATGGCTACACCTTC
CASSPRDVIGSYGYTF
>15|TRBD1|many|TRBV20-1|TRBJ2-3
TGCAGTGCTAGTTCCAACAGGGGGCGCACAGATACGCAGTATTTT
CSASSNRGRTDTQYF
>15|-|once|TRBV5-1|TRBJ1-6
TGCGCCAGCAGCTTTAGGGGCATAGATAATTCACCCCTCCACTTT
CASSFRGIDNSPLHF
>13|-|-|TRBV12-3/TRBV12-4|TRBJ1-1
TGTGCCAGCAGTTTTGCGACAGATTTTGAAGCTTTCTTT
CASSFATDFEAFF
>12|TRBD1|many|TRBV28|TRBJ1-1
TGTGCCAGCAGGATCCGGGACAGGGGGTCTTTCTTT
CASRIRDRGSFF
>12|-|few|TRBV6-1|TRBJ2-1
TGTGCCAGCAGAGAAGGAGGGATTGAGCAGTTCTTC
CASREGGIEQFF
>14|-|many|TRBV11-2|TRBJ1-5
TGTGCCAGCAGCTCCTCCCAGGGAAGTCAGCCCCAGCATTTT
CASSSSQGSQPQHF
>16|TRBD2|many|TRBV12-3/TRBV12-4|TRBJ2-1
TGTGCCAGCAGCCCTTTGGGTAGCGGGTTGGACAATGAGCAGTTCTTC
CASSPLGSGLDNEQFF
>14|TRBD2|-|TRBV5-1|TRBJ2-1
TGCGCCAGCAGCTTGGGGCGGGAGGGGAATGAGCAGTTCTTC
CASSLGREGNEQFF
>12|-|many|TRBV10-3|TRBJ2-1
TGTGCCATCAGTCTCGAGAGGGGGGAGCAGTTCTTC
CAISLERGEQFF
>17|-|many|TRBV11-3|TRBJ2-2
TGTGCCAGCAGCGAAAAAGGGAGCGTACGGGGTACCGGGGAGCTGTTTTTT
CASSEKGSVRGTGELFF
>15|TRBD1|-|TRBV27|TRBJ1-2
TGTGCCAGCAGTTTATCCCCCTTGGACAGGGGCGGCTACACCTTC
CASSLSPLDRGGYTF
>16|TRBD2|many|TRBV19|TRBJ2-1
TGTGCCAGTAGTATCAGACTAGCGGGAATCGACAATGAGCAGTTCTTC
CASSIRLAGIDNEQFF
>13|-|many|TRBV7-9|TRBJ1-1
TGTGCCAGCAGCTTGGAACAGTACACTGAAGCTTTCTTT
CASSLEQYTEAFF
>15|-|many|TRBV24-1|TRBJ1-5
TGTGCCACCAGTCAAGGACAGACTAGCAATCAGCCCCAGCATTTT
CATSQGQTSNQPQHF
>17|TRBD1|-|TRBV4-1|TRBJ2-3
TGCGCCAGCAGCCAAGATAGCGACAGGGGGTTAGCAGATACGCAGTATTTT
CASSQDSDRGLADTQYF
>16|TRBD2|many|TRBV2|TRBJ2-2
TGTGCCAGCAGTGAAAGCGGGGGACTAGCGGCCGGGGAGCTGTTTTTT
CASSESGGLAAGELFF
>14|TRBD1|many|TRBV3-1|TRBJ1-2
TGTGCCAGCAGCCAAGGGACAGGGGAGAGAGGCTACACCTTC
CASSQGTGERGYTF
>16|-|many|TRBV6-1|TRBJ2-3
TGTGCCAGCAGTGTTAACAGGGTTTCTAGCACAGATACGCAGTATTTT
CASSVNRVSSTDTQYF
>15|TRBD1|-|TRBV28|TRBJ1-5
TGTGCCAGCAGTTTTAGGAGGGGGCGGAATCAGCCCCAGCATTTT
CASSFRRGRNQPQHF
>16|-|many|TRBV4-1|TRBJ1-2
TGCGCCAGCAGCCAAGTTCTGACAGCGGGGGGGTATGGCTACACCTTC
CASSQVLTAGGYGYTF
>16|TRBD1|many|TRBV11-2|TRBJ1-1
TGTGCCAGCAGCTTAGACCCGGGACAGGGCTGGACTGAAGCTTTCTTT
CASSLDPGQGWTEAFF
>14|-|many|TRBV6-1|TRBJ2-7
TGTGCCAGTATCGACACGGACGGGAGCTACGAGCAGTACTTC
CASIDTDGSYEQYF
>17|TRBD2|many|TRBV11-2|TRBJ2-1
TGTGCCAGCAGGTCGACTAGCGGAGGGAGACCCTACAATGAGCAGTTCTTC
CASRSTSGGRPYNEQFF
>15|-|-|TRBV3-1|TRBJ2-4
TGTGCCAGCAGCCCCCCTGGCGGGAAAAAAAACATTCAGTACTTC
CASSPPGGKKNIQYF
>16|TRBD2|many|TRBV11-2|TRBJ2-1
TGTGCCAGCAGCTTATTTGCGGGAGGGCTTGGTAATGAGCAGTTCTTC
CASSLFAGGLGNEQFF
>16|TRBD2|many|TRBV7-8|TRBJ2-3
TGTGCCAGCAGCTCCCGGACTAGCGGGAGTCAAGATACGCAGTATTTT
CASSSRTSGSQDTQYF
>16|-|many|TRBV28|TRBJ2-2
TGTGCCAGCATTCCCGGCCGGCCAAGGGACACCGGGGAGCTGTTTTTT
CASIPGRPRDTGELFF
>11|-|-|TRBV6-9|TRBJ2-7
TGTGCCAGCGTTGTCTCCTACGAGCAGTACTTC
CASVVSYEQYF
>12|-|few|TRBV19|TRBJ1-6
TGTGCCAGTGGGGGCCCAAATTCACCCCTCCACTTT
CASGGPNSPLHF
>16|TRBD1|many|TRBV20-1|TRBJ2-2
TGCAGTGCCAAACCGACAGGGGGCGGCGGCACCGGGGAGCTGTTTTTT
CSAKPTGGGGTGELFF